The clone carrying this T cell receptor (beta chain) was seen just once. This sample was taken from a study of blood T cell repertoires in COVID-19. In the study overall: Both acute and convalescent COVID-19 samples were obtained from the United States, Italy and Spain. PBMCs, B-cell-depleted T cells, or T cells were the source of the cDNA or gDNA that made up the material.

The germline gives CDR1 LGHDT, CDR2 YNNKEL (reference sequence). The ends lost 4 bases at V and 5 bases at J; junction bases unmatched: 4. This CDR3 comprises 16 residues. The repertoire was sequenced with immunoSEQ multiplex PCR; TCRdb's copy has only in-frame clones and lacks some. The sample contains some 390,000 clones, 75% to 90% of which appear only once. Participants spanned ages about 18 to 90 years and resided in some 22 US areas. V usage is TRBV3-1 (or the pseudogene TRBV3-2) and J usage is TRBJ2-3; TRBD2 agrees at 15 bases. This sequence was found in a man aged 25 to 45 who had recovered from COVID-19. The material sequenced was PBMCs or T cells enriched from blood (not recorded which). CDR3 residues: CASSRTSGRALDTQYF. The DNA for the CDR3 is TGTGCCAGCAGCCGGACTAGCGGGAGGGCCCTAGATACGCAGTATTTT.